Included here is one T cell receptor beta chain sequence, with context. Sequenced by immunoSEQ multiplex PCR; TCRdb stores in-frame clones only, minus some. The sample includes 50,000 to 65,000 clones, 75% to 90% seen only once; the top ten take about a sixth. The data were taken from a study of OX40 agonist ivuxolimab in advanced cancers. The CDR3 is 18 residues long. Looked up from germline, CDR1 is SNHLY and CDR2 is FYNNEI. Germline trimming cut 2 bases from V and 0 bases from J; bases unmatched to any gene: 9. This chain uses TRBV2 with TRBJ1-1, with 10 bases identical to TRBD1. Sequenced material: CD4+ or CD8+ T cells sorted from blood, taken in a trial of the OX40 agonist ivuxolimab. The TCR comes from an adult with an advanced solid tumor such as melanoma, head and neck, liver or kidney cancer. CDR3 DNA: TGTGCCAGCAGTGAAAGGGAGACAGGGGGCCTCATGAACACTGAAGCTTTCTTT. Its translation: CASSERETGGLMNTEAFF.